The clone carrying this TCR beta chain was picked up many times. The antigen remains undetermined. What was amplified from RNA transcripts were TCR beta CDR3 regions. Primed by the HTBI set, a first-round RT-PCR was run on the TCR CDR3. From the multiplex PCR reads, TCRdb called clonotypes with MiXCR, one entry per CDR3 protein. Of about 700,000 distinct CDR3 sequences in the sample, 40% to 55% were seen once. It was uncontrolled infection, other autoimmune disease, pregnancy or lactation that excluded patients. Diagnostic assessment was based on clinical symptoms, serum thyroxine and TRAb, thyroid ultrasound and orbital computed tomography. The CDR3 covers 12 residues. Trimming removed 5 bases at V and 4 bases at J, with 8 bases between. Germline V gene sequence: CDR1 SNHLY, CDR2 FYNNEI. This record belongs to a study of T cells in Graves' hyperthyroidism and ophthalmopathy. The study's findings and limits: In blood, most of the thyroid clonotypes expanded above 0.001 were also present. Ophthalmopathy was told apart from stable hyperthyroidism by a 13 V-J model.

The specimen was peripheral blood or thyroid tissue (not recorded which). The chain recombines TRBV2 with TRBJ1-2; D perhaps matches TRBD1 (6 bases). The origin of this receptor is an adult man with Graves' disease, either hyperthyroidism or ophthalmopathy (not recorded which). The chain's CDR3 is CASSTQGYGYTF. CDR3 nucleotides: TGTGCCAGCAGTACACAGGGCTATGGCTACACCTTC.